Listed here are 32 T cell receptor beta chains from one sample, sequenced in a study of PD-1 blockade in classical Hodgkin lymphoma. Each patient experienced a relapse that followed autologous stem cell transplantation, and brentuximab vedotin exposure varied. TCRdb keeps only in-frame clones here, not all; method: immunoSEQ multiplex PCR. This table holds about 37,000 clones, more than 65% found once. The source material was peripheral blood mononuclear cells (PBMCs), sampled before the second cycle of nivolumab. All receptors come from a human donor with classical Hodgkin lymphoma.

V is TRBV4-3 and J is TRBJ2-7; the match to TRBD1 covers 9 bases. Per germline, CDR1 LGHNA and CDR2 YSLEER. V lost 0 bases and J lost 2; bases outside the gene matches: 2. The CDR3 spans 15 residues. CDR3 in amino acids: CASSQDRQGAYEQYF. DNA of the CDR3: TGCGCCAGCAGCCAAGATCGACAGGGGGCCTACGAGCAGTACTTC.

This sequence joins TRBV5-4 and TRBJ2-5, with D perhaps matching TRBD1 or TRBD2 (6 bases each). V lost 4 bases to trimming and J lost 2 bases, with 18 bases between them. CDR1 and CDR2 (germline): SGHNT, YYREEE (reference sequence). The CDR3 loop spans 16 amino acids. The CDR3: CASSADRGAGQETQYF. CDR3 nucleotides: TGTGCCAGCAGCGCCGATAGGGGGGCAGGTCAAGAGACCCAGTACTTC.

The V gene is TRBV5-1, the J gene TRBJ2-5; 8 bases fit TRBD2. CDR3 length equals 15 residues. Germline V gene sequence: CDR1 SGHRS, CDR2 YFSETQ. With 4 bases clipped from V and 4 bases from J, the junction kept 9 bases outside the gene matches. CDR3 protein: CASSVGLGEVETQYF. CDR3 bases: TGCGCCAGCAGCGTGGGACTAGGGGAGGTAGAGACCCAGTACTTC.

The V and J genes are TRBV19 and TRBJ1-5, with 7 bases identical to TRBD1. The CDR3 is made up of 15 amino acids. Per germline, CDR1 LNHDA and CDR2 SQIVND (reference sequence). J gave up 11 bases and V 7 bases, and 17 bases lay outside the gene matches. In DNA form, the CDR3 reads TGTGCCAGTACCCTCGACGGGTCAGGAGACAGGGCCCAGCATTTT. Translation gives CASTLDGSGDRAQHF.

This clone showed up just a few times. This chain joins TRBV6-6 and TRBJ1-5; D remains ambiguous. This CDR3 contains 12 residues. The germline gives CDR1 MNHNY, CDR2 SVGAGI (reference sequence). Trimming stripped 2 bases from V and 10 bases from J, with 9 bases between. The CDR3 protein is CASSYGPGPQHF. The CDR3, as DNA: TGTGCCAGCAGTTACGGGCCGGGTCCCCAGCATTTT.

DNA for the CDR3: TGTGCCAGCAGCTTAGAGGGGGCTGGGGCCAACGTCCTGACTTTC. Its translation is CASSLEGAGANVLTF. The chain combines TRBV7-3 with TRBJ2-6; possibly TRBD1 for D (6 bases). Trimming took 2 bases from V and 2 from J, leaving 7 bases between them. In germline, CDR1 is SGHTA, CDR2 FQGTGA. The CDR3 covers 15 residues.

This chain's CDR3 is CASSFGAGTYNEQFF. DNA of the CDR3: TGTGCCAGCAGTTTCGGAGCGGGGACCTACAATGAGCAGTTCTTC. The V call is TRBV27, the J call TRBJ2-1, with 7 bases aligning to TRBD2. Germline CDR1 reads MNHEY; CDR2 reads SMNVEV (reference sequence). V was pared by 3 bases and J by 2 bases, with 4 bases of the junction left unmatched. The CDR3 consists of 15 residues.

This chain uses TRBV6-5 with TRBJ1-5, with TRBD1 matching 7 bases. J was trimmed by 0 bases and V by 6 bases; bases with no gene match: 5. The CDR3 has 15 amino acids. Germline V gives CDR1 MNHEY, CDR2 SVGAGI. The CDR3 loop reads CASRQGRYSNQPQHF. The CDR3 DNA sequence: TGTGCCAGCAGACAGGGGAGATATAGCAATCAGCCCCAGCATTTT.

V usage is TRBV25-1 and J usage is TRBJ2-5; D call uncertain. The germline gives CDR1 MGHDK, CDR2 SYGVNS. The CDR3 contains 12 residues. Trimming cost V 5 bases and J 5 bases, with 9 bases left between them. The CDR3 DNA sequence: TGTGCCAGCAGTCATAATGGGGAGACCCAGTACTTC. This encodes CASSHNGETQYF.

The chain joins TRBV6-5 to TRBJ1-3; D uncertain. The length of the CDR3 is 14 residues. Germline values: CDR1 MNHEY, CDR2 SVGAGI. V lost 2 bases and J lost 4, with 9 bases in between. The DNA of the CDR3 is TGTGCCAGCAGTTACGCGACGGGGGGAAACACCATATATTTT. The encoded protein is CASSYATGGNTIYF.

V is TRBV7-2 and J is TRBJ2-1, with D possibly matching TRBD2 (5 bases). With 1 base removed from V and 7 bases from J, the gap between germline ends came to 17 bases. Germline loops: CDR1 SGHTA, CDR2 FQGNSA. The CDR3 extends over 16 amino acids. The CDR3 DNA sequence: TGTGCCAGCAGCTTAGAAGGACGAAATTCGGGAAATGAGCAGTTCTTC. Residues: CASSLEGRNSGNEQFF.

The chain has TRBV4-1 and TRBJ2-5, with TRBD2 identical over 8 bases. Germline V CDR1 and CDR2: MGHRA, YSYEKL. J was trimmed by 10 bases and V by 0 bases; bases with no gene match: 10. CDR3 length equals 15 residues. CDR3 region: CASSQENSGVNVQYF. DNA for the CDR3: TGCGCCAGCAGCCAAGAGAATAGCGGGGTTAACGTCCAGTACTTC.

The chain joins TRBV19 to TRBJ2-1; TRBD2 aligns across 11 bases. Germline CDR1 is LNHDA and CDR2 is SQIVND (reference sequence). This CDR3 spans 16 amino acids. V was clipped by 6 bases and J by 4 bases; unmatched bases: 8. CDR3 nucleotides: TGTGCCAGTAGGGAGCTAGCGGGGGGTTATTACAATGAGCAGTTCTTC. Translation: CASRELAGGYYNEQFF. Looking up the rest from reference TRBV19 and TRBJ2-1 gives the full variable domain: DGGITQSPKYLFRKEGQNVTLSCEQNLNHDAMYWYRQDPGQGLRLIYYSQIVNDFQKGDIAEGYSVSREKKESFPLTVTSAQKNPTAFYLCASRELAGGYYNEQFFGPGTRLTVL.

The chain links TRBV6-5 to TRBJ1-1; D is perhaps TRBD1 (5 bases). CDR1 and CDR2 (germline): MNHEY, SVGAGI. CDR3 length equals 13 residues. V lost 2 bases, J lost 11 bases, and 15 bases lay in between. The CDR3 DNA follows: TGTGCCAGCAGTTACACTGGGGCGCCCGGGGCTTTCTTT. This sequence encodes CASSYTGAPGAFF.

The chain employs TRBV10-3 and TRBJ2-7, with TRBD1 identical over 10 bases. Germline trimming cut 8 bases from V and 5 bases from J; bases unmatched to any gene: 6. CDR3 size: 13 residues. The germline CDR1 and CDR2 sequences are ENHRY and SYGVKD. The CDR3 protein is CAIGRDRGDEQYF. Here the CDR3 DNA reads TGTGCCATCGGCCGGGACAGGGGAGACGAGCAGTACTTC.

The gene calls are TRBV5-4 and TRBJ2-6, with D maybe TRBD2 (7 bases). V gave up 4 bases and J gave up 0 bases, with 23 bases separating them. Germline CDR1 and CDR2: SGHNT and YYREEE (reference sequence). The CDR3 spans 20 residues. CDR3 amino acids: CASSVGGGARGLSGANVLTF. The CDR3 DNA sequence: TGTGCCAGCAGCGTAGGTGGGGGGGCCCGAGGGCTCTCTGGGGCCAACGTCCTGACTTTC. Together with reference TRBV5-4 and TRBJ2-6, the CDR3 gives the full variable domain: ETGVTQSPTHLIKTRGQQVTLRCSSQSGHNTVSWYQQALGQGPQFIFQYYREEENGRGNFPPRFSGLQFPNYSSELNVNALELDDSALYLCASSVGGGARGLSGANVLTFGAGSRLTVL.

The chain combines TRBV25-1 with TRBJ1-6, with D tentatively TRBD1 (5 bases). The CDR3 spans 15 residues. Trimming removed 5 bases at V and 7 bases at J, with 15 bases between. From germline, CDR1 is MGHDK and CDR2 SYGVNS. The CDR3 DNA reads as TGTGCCAGCAGTACGGGGGGGGACTCCAATTCACCCCTCCACTTT. Protein product: CASSTGGDSNSPLHF.

The chain is built from TRBV5-4 and TRBJ2-2; D is unresolved. Between the trimmed V and J ends, which lost 0 bases and 1 base, there was a span of 7 bases. The CDR3 has 15 amino acids. The germline V gene encodes CDR1 SGHNT and CDR2 YYREEE (reference sequence). DNA for the CDR3: TGTGCCAGCAGCTTGGGACATTTGAACACCGGGGAGCTGTTTTTT. Its translation is CASSLGHLNTGELFF.

This sequence joins TRBV6-1 and TRBJ2-1, with D tentatively TRBD1 (6 bases). The CDR3 totals 21 residues. V was pared by 1 base and J by 1 base, with 26 bases between. CDR1 is MNHNS, CDR2 SASEGT, per germline. CDR3 in amino acids: CASSEGYFKLTGGRSYNEQFF. Written as DNA, the CDR3 is TGTGCCAGCAGTGAAGGCTACTTTAAACTGACAGGCGGTAGGTCCTACAATGAGCAGTTCTTC.

V and J are TRBV11-2 and TRBJ2-1; TRBD2 aligns across 7 bases. This CDR3 is 14 amino acids long. With V trimmed by 2 bases and J by 7 bases, 5 bases remained unmatched. Germline V CDR1 and CDR2: SGHAT, FQNNGV. This chain's CDR3 is CASSLSQGGNEQFF. CDR3 DNA sequence: TGTGCCAGCAGCTTAAGCCAGGGAGGGAATGAGCAGTTCTTC.

The chain links TRBV2 to TRBJ1-5; TRBD1 might be the D (6 bases). Trimming took 8 bases from V and 4 from J, leaving 15 bases between them. The germline V gene has CDR1 SNHLY and CDR2 FYNNEI. This CDR3 is built from 14 residues. CDR3 coding DNA: TGTGCCAGCCGAGGACAGAGGGAAAATCAGCCCCAGCATTTT. Protein product: CASRGQRENQPQHF.

The chain couples TRBV5-6 to TRBJ1-5; D is unresolved. This CDR3 spans 15 amino acids. Per germline, CDR1 SGHDT and CDR2 YYEEEE. V was shortened by 1 base and J by 0 bases, with 8 bases between the two germline ends. CDR3 nucleotides: TGTGCCAGCAGCTTGCACAGCTATAGCAATCAGCCCCAGCATTTT. Residues: CASSLHSYSNQPQHF. Full variable domain (remainder filled in from reference TRBV5-6 and TRBJ1-5): DAGVTQSPTHLIKTRGQQVTLRCSPKSGHDTVSWYQQALGQGPQFIFQYYEEEERQRGNFPDRFSGHQFPNYSSELNVNALLLGDSALYLCASSLHSYSNQPQHFGDGTRLSIL.

This clone occurred once. The rearrangement uses TRBV7-2 and TRBJ1-3, with D possibly being TRBD1 (5 bases). Trimming stripped 5 bases from V and 5 bases from J, with 19 bases between. Germline V CDR1 and CDR2: SGHTA, FQGNSA. The CDR3 sequence is 16 residues long. This CDR3 reads CASSKRTTVGRNTIYF. The CDR3 DNA follows: TGTGCCAGCAGCAAACGGACGACAGTGGGGAGAAACACCATATATTTT.

The table lists this clone with a count of one. The rearrangement links TRBV7-2 to TRBJ1-1, with D tentatively TRBD1 (5 bases). Trimming pared 2 bases from V and 4 bases from J, leaving 8 bases between. The CDR3 runs 13 residues. The germline V gene has CDR1 SGHTA and CDR2 FQGNSA. The CDR3 spells CASSLPRVTEAFF. The CDR3, as DNA: TGTGCCAGCAGCTTACCCAGGGTCACTGAAGCTTTCTTT. The full variable domain, in which reference TRBV7-2 and TRBJ1-1 provide the parts outside the CDR3, is GAGVSQSPSNKVTEKGKDVELRCDPISGHTALYWYRQSLGQGLEFLIYFQGNSAPDKSGLPSDRFSAERTGGSVSTLTIQRTQQEDSAVYLCASSLPRVTEAFFGQGTRLTVV.

This rearrangement joins TRBV30 to TRBJ1-5; the D gene is possibly TRBD1 (6 bases). CDR3 length: 12 amino acids. CDR1 and CDR2 (germline): GTSNPN, SVGIG (reference sequence). Trimming removed 2 bases from V and 7 bases from J, with 9 bases in between. CDR3 loop: CAWSRGNQPQHF. The DNA for the CDR3 is TGTGCCTGGAGTAGGGGGAACCAGCCCCAGCATTTT.

V usage is TRBV4-3 and J usage is TRBJ1-1; D perhaps matches TRBD1 (6 bases). The V end was cut by 2 bases, the J end by 6 bases, with 10 bases between. Germline CDR1 is LGHNA and CDR2 is YSLEER. The CDR3 sequence is 13 residues long. The CDR3 loop reads CASSQRTVAEAFF. CDR3 coding DNA: TGCGCCAGCAGCCAACGGACAGTGGCTGAAGCTTTCTTT.

The chain employs TRBV18 and TRBJ2-1; 11 nucleotides match TRBD2. From germline, CDR1 is KGHSH and CDR2 LQKENI. Trimming removed 1 base from V and 5 bases from J; junction bases left unmatched: 19. This CDR3 spans 21 amino acids. CDR3 coding DNA: TGTGCCAGCTCACCACTGACCTCAGGGTTAGCGGGGGGGCATAGAAACAATGAGCAGTTCTTC. Its protein product is CASSPLTSGLAGGHRNNEQFF.

The V and J genes are TRBV5-1 and TRBJ2-7; 7 nucleotides agree with TRBD2. J was trimmed by 2 bases and V by 1 base; bases with no gene match: 15. This CDR3 has 18 amino acids. The germline V gene encodes CDR1 SGHRS and CDR2 YFSETQ. CDR3: CASSLWGGGGGSPYEQYF. CDR3 nucleotides: TGCGCCAGCAGCTTGTGGGGCGGGGGAGGAGGGTCCCCCTACGAGCAGTACTTC.

This sequence joins TRBV19 and TRBJ1-4, with D possibly matching TRBD1 (5 bases). CDR3 length: 13 residues. Trimming took 6 bases from V and 8 from J, leaving 13 bases between them. The germline CDR1 and CDR2 sequences are LNHDA and SQIVND (reference sequence). The CDR3 DNA reads TGTGCCAGTAGGACAGAATTTGGCGAAAAACTGTTTTTT. Protein product: CASRTEFGEKLFF.

This clone was seen repeatedly, ten times or more. The genes are TRBV7-2 and TRBJ1-6; D is perhaps TRBD1 (6 bases). Trimming left V 6 bases short and J 6 bases short, with 9 bases between. Germline assignment: CDR1 SGHTA and CDR2 FQGNSA. The CDR3 runs to 13 residues. The CDR3 region has the DNA TGTGCCAGCAGACAGGGTCTTAATTCACCCCTCCACTTT. Amino acids: CASRQGLNSPLHF. The full variable domain, completed using reference TRBV7-2 and TRBJ1-6, is GAGVSQSPSNKVTEKGKDVELRCDPISGHTALYWYRQSLGQGLEFLIYFQGNSAPDKSGLPSDRFSAERTGGSVSTLTIQRTQQEDSAVYLCASRQGLNSPLHFGNGTRLTVT.

V is TRBV4-1 and J is TRBJ1-2; D possibly corresponds to TRBD1 (5 bases). Germline V CDR1 and CDR2: MGHRA, YSYEKL. Trimming cost V 0 bases and J 3 bases, with 11 bases left between them. This CDR3 is 15 amino acids long. The CDR3: CASSQDGAGHYGYTF. The CDR3 DNA sequence: TGCGCCAGCAGCCAAGACGGGGCAGGGCACTATGGCTACACCTTC.

With respect to this clone: Different DNA sequences within this sample yield the same CDR3. The V call is TRBV7-2, the J call TRBJ2-7, with 7 positions matching TRBD2. This CDR3 has 13 residues. The junction had 6 bases not matched to a gene; V was cut back by 6 bases and J by 4 bases. The germline gives CDR1 SGHTA, CDR2 FQGNSA. This chain's CDR3 is CASSRGDPYEQYF. As DNA, the CDR3 is TGTGCCAGCAGTCGGGGGGACCCTTACGAGCAGTACTTC. The full variable domain, its missing parts supplied by reference TRBV7-2 and TRBJ2-7, is GAGVSQSPSNKVTEKGKDVELRCDPISGHTALYWYRQSLGQGLEFLIYFQGNSAPDKSGLPSDRFSAERTGGSVSTLTIQRTQQEDSAVYLCASSRGDPYEQYFGPGTRLTVT.